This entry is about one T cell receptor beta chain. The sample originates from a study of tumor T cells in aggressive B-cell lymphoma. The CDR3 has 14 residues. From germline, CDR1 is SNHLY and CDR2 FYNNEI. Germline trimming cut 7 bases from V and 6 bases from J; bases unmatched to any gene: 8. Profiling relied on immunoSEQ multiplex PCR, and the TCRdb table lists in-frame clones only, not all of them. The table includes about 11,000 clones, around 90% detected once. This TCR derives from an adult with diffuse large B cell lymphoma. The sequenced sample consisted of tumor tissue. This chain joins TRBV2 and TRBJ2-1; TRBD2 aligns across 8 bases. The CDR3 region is CASKVIAGSNEQFF. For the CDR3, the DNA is TGTGCCAGCAAGGTGATAGCGGGAAGCAATGAGCAGTTCTTC. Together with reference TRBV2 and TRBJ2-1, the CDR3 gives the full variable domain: EPEVTQTPSHQVTQMGQEVILRCVPISNHLYFYWYRQILGQKVEFLVSFYNNEISEKSEIFDDQFSVERPDGSNFTLKIRSTKLEDSAMYFCASKVIAGSNEQFFGPGTRLTVL.